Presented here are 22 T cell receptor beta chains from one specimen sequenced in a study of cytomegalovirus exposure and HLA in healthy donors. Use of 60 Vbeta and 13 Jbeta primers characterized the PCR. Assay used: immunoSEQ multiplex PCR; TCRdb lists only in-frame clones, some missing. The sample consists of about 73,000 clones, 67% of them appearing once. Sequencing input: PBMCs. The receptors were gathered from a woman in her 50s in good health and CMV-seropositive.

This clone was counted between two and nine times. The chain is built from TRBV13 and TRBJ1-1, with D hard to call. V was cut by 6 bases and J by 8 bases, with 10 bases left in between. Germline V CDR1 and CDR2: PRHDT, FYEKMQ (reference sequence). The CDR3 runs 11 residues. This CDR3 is CASRHGEEAFF. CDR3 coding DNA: TGTGCCAGCAGGCATGGGGAGGAAGCTTTCTTT.

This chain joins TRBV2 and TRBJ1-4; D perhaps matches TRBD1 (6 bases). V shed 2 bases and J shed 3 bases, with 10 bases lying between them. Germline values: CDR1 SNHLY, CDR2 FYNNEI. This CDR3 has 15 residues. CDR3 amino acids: CASSESGQSNEKLFF. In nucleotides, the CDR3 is TGTGCCAGCAGTGAATCAGGACAGTCTAATGAAAAACTGTTTTTT.

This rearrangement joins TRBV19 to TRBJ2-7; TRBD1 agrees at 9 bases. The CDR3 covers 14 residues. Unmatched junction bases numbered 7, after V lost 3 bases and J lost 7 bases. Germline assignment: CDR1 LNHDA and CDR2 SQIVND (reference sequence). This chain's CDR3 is CASSISGGQGEQYF. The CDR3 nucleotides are TGTGCCAGTAGTATTTCCGGAGGACAGGGGGAGCAGTACTTC.

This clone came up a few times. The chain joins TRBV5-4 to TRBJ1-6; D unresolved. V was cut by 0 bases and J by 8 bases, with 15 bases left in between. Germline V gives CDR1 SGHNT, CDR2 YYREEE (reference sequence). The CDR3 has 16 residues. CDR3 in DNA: TGTGCCAGCAGCTTGGGTAATAACAGAAATGATTCACCCCTCCACTTT. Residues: CASSLGNNRNDSPLHF.

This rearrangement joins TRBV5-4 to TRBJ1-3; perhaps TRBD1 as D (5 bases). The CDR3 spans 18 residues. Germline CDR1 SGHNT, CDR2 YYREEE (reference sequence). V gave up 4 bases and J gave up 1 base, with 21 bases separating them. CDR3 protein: CASSPWDLGAMSGNTIYF. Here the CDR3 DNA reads TGTGCCAGCAGCCCATGGGACTTAGGAGCCATGTCTGGAAACACCATATATTTT.

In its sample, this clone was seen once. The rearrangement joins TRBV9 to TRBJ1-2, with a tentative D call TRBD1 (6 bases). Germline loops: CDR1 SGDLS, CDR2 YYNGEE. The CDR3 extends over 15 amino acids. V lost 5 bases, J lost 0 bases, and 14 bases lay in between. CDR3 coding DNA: TGTGCCAGCAGGACCCGGGACACTTCTAACTATGGCTACACCTTC. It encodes CASRTRDTSNYGYTF.

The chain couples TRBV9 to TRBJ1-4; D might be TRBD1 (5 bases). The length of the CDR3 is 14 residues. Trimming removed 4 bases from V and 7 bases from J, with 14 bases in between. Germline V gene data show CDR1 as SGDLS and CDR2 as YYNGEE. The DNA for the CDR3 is TGTGCCAGCAGCCCCCTCGGGGGGGGTGAAAAACTGTTTTTT. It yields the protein CASSPLGGGEKLFF.

CDR3 sequence (DNA): TGTGCCAGAAAGACAGTCTCCTACAATGAGCAGTTCTTC. It yields the protein CARKTVSYNEQFF. The chain joins TRBV5-3 to TRBJ2-1; D may be TRBD1 (5 bases). TRBV5-3 is treated as an ORF (open reading frame) with a function not yet certain. The CDR3 length is 13 residues. Trimming took 6 bases from V and 0 from J, leaving 7 bases between them.

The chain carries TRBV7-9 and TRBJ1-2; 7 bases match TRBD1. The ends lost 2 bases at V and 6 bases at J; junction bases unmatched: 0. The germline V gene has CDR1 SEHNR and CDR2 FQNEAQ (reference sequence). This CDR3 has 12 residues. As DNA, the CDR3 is TGTGCCAGCAGCTTAACAGGGGATGGCTACACCTTC. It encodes CASSLTGDGYTF.

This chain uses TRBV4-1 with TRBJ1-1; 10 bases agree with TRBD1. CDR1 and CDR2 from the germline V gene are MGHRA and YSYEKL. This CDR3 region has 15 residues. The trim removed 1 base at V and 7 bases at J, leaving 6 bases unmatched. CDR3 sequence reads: CASSQATGGESEAFF. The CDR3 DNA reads TGCGCCAGCAGCCAAGCGACAGGGGGCGAGAGTGAAGCTTTCTTT.

The CDR3, as DNA: TGCGCCAGCAGCTTCACAGGGGCGGTAGTCACAGATACGCAGTATTTT. It yields the protein CASSFTGAVVTDTQYF. The rearrangement links TRBV5-1 to TRBJ2-3, with 7 bases that match TRBD1. J gave up 2 bases and V 2 bases, and 8 bases lay outside the gene matches. The CDR3 totals 16 residues. Germline loops: CDR1 SGHRS, CDR2 YFSETQ.

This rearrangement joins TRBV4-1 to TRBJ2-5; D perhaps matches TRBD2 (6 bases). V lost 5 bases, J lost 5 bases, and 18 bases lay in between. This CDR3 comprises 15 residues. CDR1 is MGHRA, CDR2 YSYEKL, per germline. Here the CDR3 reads CASSSRVRGGETQYF. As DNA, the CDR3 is TGCGCCAGCAGCAGCAGGGTCAGAGGAGGGGAGACCCAGTACTTC.

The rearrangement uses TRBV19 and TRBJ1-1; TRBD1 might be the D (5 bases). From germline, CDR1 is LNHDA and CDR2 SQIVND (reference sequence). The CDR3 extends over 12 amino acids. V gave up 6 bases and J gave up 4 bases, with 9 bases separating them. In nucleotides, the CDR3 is TGTGCCAGTAGGAACAGGCCCACTGAAGCTTTCTTT. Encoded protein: CASRNRPTEAFF.

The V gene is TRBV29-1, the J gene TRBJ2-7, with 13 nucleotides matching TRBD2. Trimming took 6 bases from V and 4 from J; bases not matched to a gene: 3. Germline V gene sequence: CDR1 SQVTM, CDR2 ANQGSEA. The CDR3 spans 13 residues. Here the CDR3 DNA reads TGCAGCGTCAGGACTAGCGGGGGTTACGAGCAGTACTTC. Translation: CSVRTSGGYEQYF.

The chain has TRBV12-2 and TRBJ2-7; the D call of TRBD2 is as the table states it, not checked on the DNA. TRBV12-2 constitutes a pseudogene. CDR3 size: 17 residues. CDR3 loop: CASRTRLTLANPYEQYV. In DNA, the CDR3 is TGTGCAAGTCGCACCCGTCTTACCCTAGCGAACCCCTACGAGCAGTACGTC.

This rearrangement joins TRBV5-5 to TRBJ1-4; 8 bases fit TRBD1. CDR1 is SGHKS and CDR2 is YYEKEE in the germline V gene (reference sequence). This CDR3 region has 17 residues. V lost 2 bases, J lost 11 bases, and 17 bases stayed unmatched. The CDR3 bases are TGTGCCAGCAGCTTCGGGTTTGTCGGACAGGGAGAAGGGAAACTGTTTTTT. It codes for CASSFGFVGQGEGKLFF. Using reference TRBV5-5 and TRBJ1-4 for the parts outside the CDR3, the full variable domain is DAGVTQSPTHLIKTRGQQVTLRCSPISGHKSVSWYQQVLGQGPQFIFQYYEKEERGRGNFPDRFSARQFPNYSSELNVNALLLGDSALYLCASSFGFVGQGEGKLFFGSGTQLSVL.

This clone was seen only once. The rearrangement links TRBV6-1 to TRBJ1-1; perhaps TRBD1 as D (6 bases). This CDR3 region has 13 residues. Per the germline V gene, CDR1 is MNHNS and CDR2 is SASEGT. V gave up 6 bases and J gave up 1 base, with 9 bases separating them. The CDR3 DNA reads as TGTGCCAGCAGCCAGGGACAGAACACTGAAGCTTTCTTT. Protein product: CASSQGQNTEAFF.

The CDR3 nucleotides read TGTGCCAGCAGCCCTGGACAGGCATCTGGAAACACCATATATTTT. Translation: CASSPGQASGNTIYF. This chain uses TRBV11-3 with TRBJ1-3, with 7 bases lining up with TRBD1. With 5 bases clipped from V and 1 base from J, the junction kept 5 bases outside the gene matches. The CDR3 sequence is 15 residues long. Germline values: CDR1 SGHNT, CDR2 YENEEA.

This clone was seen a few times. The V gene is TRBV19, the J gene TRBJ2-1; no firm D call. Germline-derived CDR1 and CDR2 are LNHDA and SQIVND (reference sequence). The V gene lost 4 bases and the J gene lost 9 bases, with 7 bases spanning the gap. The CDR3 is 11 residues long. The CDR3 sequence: CASSSVVEQFF. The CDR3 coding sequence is TGTGCCAGTAGTAGCGTGGTTGAGCAGTTCTTC.

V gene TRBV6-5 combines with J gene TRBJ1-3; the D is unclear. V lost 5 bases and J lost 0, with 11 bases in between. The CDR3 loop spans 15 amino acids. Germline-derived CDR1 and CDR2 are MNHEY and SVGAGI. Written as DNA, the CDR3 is TGTGCCAGCAGTCTAGGACGGGGCTCTGGAAACACCATATATTTT. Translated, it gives CASSLGRGSGNTIYF.

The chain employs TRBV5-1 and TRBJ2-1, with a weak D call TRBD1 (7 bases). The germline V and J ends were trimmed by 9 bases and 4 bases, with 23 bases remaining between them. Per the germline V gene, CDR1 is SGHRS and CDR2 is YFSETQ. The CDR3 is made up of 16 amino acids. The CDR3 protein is CATSHGGTEKYNEQFF. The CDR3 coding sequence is TGCGCCACAAGCCATGGGGGGACAGAGAAATACAATGAGCAGTTCTTC.

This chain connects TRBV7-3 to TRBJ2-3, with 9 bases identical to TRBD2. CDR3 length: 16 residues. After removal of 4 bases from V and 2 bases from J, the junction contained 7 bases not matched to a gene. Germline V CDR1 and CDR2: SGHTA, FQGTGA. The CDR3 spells CASSSHSGGVTDTQYF. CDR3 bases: TGTGCCAGCAGCTCCCATAGCGGGGGTGTCACAGATACGCAGTATTTT.